Here is one TCR beta chain with its context. The data were obtained in a study of control samples from healthy donors and cancer patients. The CDR3 length is 17 residues. Per the germline V gene, CDR1 is SGHRS and CDR2 is YFSETQ. Trimming took 0 bases from V and 1 from J, leaving 16 bases between them. Using immunoSEQ multiplex PCR, the repertoire was profiled, and TCRdb retains in-frame clones only, with some absent. Among about 180,000 clones listed, around 89% were seen once. Sequenced material: blood. The receptor comes from a woman in her forties or fifties in good health. The gene calls are TRBV5-1 and TRBJ1-1; maybe TRBD1 (6 bases). CDR3 residues: CASSLVGGGRRNTEAFF. DNA of the CDR3: TGCGCCAGCAGCTTGGTTGGTGGGGGCCGGAGGAACACTGAAGCTTTCTTT.